This TCR beta chain was retrieved from a study of cytomegalovirus exposure and HLA in healthy donors. The overall study: Within the Caucasian-associated ancestry cluster were under 85% of the roughly 360 genotyped donors.

With 60 Vbeta and 13 Jbeta primers, the PCR was carried out. The method was immunoSEQ multiplex PCR; TCRdb's version includes in-frame clones alone and lacks a portion of them. Found here are 160,000 or so clones, just over 75% of them singletons; the top ten hold 1%. The germline V gene has CDR1 WSHSY and CDR2 SAAADI. V trimming: 7 bases; J trimming: 7 bases; junction bases outside the gene matches: 8. The CDR3 covers 14 residues. This sequence originates from a woman between 40 and 50 years old in good health and CMV-seronegative. Input material: PBMCs. The rearrangement uses TRBV10-2 and TRBJ2-1, with TRBD2 matching 9 bases. Here the CDR3 DNA reads TGCGCCAGCATCATGGCGGGAGGGCGGAATGAGCAGTTCTTC. Translation gives CASIMAGGRNEQFF.